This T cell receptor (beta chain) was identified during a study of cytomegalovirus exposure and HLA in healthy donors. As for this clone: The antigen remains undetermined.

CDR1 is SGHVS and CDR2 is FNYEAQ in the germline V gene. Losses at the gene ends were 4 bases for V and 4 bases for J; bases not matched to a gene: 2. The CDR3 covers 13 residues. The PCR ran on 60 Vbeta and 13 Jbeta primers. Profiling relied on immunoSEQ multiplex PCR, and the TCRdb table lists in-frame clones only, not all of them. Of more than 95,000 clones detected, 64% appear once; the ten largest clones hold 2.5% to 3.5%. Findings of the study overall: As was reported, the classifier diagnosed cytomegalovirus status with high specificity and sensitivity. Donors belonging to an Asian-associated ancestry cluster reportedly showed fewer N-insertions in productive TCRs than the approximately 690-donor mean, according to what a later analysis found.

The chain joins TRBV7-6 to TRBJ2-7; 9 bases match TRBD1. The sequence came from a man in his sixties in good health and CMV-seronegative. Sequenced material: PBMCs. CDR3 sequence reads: CASSSGTGYEQYF. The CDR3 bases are TGTGCCAGCAGCTCCGGGACAGGGTACGAGCAGTACTTC.